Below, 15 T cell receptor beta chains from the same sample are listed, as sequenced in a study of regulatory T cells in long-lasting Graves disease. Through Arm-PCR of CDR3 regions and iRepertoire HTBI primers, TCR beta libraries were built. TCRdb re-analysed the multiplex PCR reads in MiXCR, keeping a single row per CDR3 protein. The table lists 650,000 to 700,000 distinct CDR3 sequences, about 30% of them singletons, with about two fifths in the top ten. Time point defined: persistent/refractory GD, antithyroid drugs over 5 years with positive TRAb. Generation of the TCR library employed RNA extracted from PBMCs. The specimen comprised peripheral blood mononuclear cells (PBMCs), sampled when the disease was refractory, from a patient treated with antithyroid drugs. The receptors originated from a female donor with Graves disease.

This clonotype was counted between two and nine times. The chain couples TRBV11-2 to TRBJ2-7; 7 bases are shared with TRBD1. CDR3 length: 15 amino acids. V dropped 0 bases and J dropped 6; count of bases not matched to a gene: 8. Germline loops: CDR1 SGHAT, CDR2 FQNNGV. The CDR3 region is CASSLDPDRTREQYF. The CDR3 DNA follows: TGTGCCAGCAGCTTAGATCCGGACAGGACCCGCGAGCAGTACTTC.

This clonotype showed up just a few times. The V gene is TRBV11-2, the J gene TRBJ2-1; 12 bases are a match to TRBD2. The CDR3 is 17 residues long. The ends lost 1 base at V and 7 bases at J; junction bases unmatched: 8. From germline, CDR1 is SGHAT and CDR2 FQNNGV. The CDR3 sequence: CASSLVSGGLAGNEQFF. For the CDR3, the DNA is TGTGCCAGCAGCTTAGTCTCTGGGGGACTAGCGGGTAATGAGCAGTTCTTC.

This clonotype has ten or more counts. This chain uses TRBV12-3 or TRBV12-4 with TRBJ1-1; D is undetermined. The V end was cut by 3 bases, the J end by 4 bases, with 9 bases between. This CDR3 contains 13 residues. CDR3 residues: CASSLQEGTEAFF. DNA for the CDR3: TGTGCCAGCAGTTTGCAGGAGGGCACTGAAGCTTTCTTT.

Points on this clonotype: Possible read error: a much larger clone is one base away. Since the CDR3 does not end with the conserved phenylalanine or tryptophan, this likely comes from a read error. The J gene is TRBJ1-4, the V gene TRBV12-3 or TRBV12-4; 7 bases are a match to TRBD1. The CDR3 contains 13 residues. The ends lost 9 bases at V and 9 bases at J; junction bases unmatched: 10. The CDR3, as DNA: TGTGCCAGTGACGACGACAGGGCTAAAAAACTGTTTCTT. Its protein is CASDDDRAKKLFL.

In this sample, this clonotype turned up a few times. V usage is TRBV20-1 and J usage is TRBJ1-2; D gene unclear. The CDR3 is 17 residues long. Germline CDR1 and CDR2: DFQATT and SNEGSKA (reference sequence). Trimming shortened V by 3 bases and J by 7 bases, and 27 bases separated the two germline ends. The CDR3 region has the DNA TGCAGTGCTAGCGTACGGATAGGACGGAGCGCCTCGAGTGGCTACACCTTC. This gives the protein CSASVRIGRSASSGYTF.

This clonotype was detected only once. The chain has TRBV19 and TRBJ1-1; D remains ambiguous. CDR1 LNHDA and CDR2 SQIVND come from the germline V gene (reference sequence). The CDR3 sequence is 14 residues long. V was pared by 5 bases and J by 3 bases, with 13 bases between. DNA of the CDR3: TGTGCCAGTAGTCCGCGGCCGATAGACACTGAAGCTTTCTTT. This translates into CASSPRPIDTEAFF.

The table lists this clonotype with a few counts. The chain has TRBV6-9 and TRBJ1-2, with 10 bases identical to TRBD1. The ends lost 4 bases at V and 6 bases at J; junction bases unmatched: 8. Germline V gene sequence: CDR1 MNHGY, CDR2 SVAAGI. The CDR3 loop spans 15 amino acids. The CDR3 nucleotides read TGTGCCAGCAGTTCTCAGACCGGGACAGGGGATGGCTACACCTTC. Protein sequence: CASSSQTGTGDGYTF.

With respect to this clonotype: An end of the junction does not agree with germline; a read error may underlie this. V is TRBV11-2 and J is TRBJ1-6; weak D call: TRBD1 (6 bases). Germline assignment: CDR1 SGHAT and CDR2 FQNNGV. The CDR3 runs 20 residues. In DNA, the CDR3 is TGCGCCAGCAGCCAAGATTTTTCCCGAAGTCGCGACAGGCATAATTCACCCCTCCACTTT. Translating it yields CASSQDFSRSRDRHNSPLHF.

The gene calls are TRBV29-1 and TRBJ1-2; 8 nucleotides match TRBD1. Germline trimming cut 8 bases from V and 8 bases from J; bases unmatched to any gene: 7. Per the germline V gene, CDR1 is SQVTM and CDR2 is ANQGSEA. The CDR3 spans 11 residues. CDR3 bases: TGCAGCCTCCAGGGGGCTTTGGGCTACACCTTC. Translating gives CSLQGALGYTF.

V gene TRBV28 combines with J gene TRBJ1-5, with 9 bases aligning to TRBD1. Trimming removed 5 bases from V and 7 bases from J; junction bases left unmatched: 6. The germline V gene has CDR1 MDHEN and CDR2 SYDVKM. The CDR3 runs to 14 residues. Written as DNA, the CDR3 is TGTGCCAGCAGTAATACAGGGGGCGGACAGCCCCAGCATTTT. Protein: CASSNTGGGQPQHF.

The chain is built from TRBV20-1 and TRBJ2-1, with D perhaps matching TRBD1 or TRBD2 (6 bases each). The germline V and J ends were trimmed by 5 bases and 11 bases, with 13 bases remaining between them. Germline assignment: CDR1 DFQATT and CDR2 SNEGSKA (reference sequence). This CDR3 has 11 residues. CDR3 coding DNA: TGCAGTGCTGGGGTCCGGGGGCAGCAGTTCTTC. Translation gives CSAGVRGQQFF.

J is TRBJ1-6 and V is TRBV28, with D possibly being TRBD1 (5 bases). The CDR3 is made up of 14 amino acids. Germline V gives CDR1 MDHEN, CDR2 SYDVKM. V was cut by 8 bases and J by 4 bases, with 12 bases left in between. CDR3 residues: CASQGGAYNSPLHF. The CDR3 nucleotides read TGTGCCAGCCAGGGCGGCGCATATAATTCACCCCTCCACTTT.

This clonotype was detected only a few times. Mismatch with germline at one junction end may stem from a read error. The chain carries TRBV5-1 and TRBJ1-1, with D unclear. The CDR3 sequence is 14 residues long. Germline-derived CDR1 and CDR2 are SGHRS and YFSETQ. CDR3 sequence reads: CASSLDEVRTEAFF. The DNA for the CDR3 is TGTGCCAGCAGCTTGGATGAAGTGAGGACTGAAGCTTTCTTT. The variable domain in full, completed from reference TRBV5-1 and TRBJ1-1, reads KAGVTQTPRYLIKTRGQQVTLSCSPISGHRSVSWYQQTPGQGLQFLFEYFSETQRNKGNFPGRFSGRQFSNSRSEMNVSTLELGDSALYLCASSLDEVRTEAFFGQGTRLTVV.

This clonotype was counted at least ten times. The CDR3 reads CASSVGTSGQETQYF. The CDR3 nucleotides are TGTGCCAGCAGTGTGGGGACTAGCGGGCAAGAGACCCAGTACTTC. This chain joins TRBV2 and TRBJ2-5; 12 positions agree with TRBD2. The CDR3 has 15 amino acids. Germline V CDR1 and CDR2: SNHLY, FYNNEI. V was pared by 4 bases and J by 2 bases, with 2 bases of the junction left unmatched.

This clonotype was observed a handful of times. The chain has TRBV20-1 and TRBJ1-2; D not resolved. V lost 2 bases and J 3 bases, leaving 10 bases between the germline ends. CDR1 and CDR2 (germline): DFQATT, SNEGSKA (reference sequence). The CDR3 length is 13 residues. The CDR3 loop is CSARYRADYGYTF. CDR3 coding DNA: TGCAGTGCTAGATATAGGGCCGACTATGGCTACACCTTC.